Below, 28 T cell receptor beta chains from the same sample are listed, as sequenced in a study of tumor-infiltrating lymphocytes in oesophageal squamous cell carcinoma. TCRdb recomputed calls from the PCR reads with MiXCR, one row per CDR3 protein. The table records approximately 12,000 distinct CDR3 sequences, roughly 47% of them present only once. Material: normal esophageal tissue next to the tumor. Every receptor here comes from a male donor with esophageal squamous cell carcinoma.

This clonotype was detected only a few times. The J gene is TRBJ1-4, the V gene TRBV7-9; D gene ambiguous. V gave up 6 bases and J gave up 0 bases, with 8 bases separating them. In germline, CDR1 is SEHNR, CDR2 FQNEAQ (reference sequence). This CDR3 contains 14 residues. CDR3 residues: CASREGTTNEKLFF. CDR3 DNA sequence: TGTGCCAGCAGGGAGGGAACAACTAATGAAAAACTGTTTTTT.

This clonotype appeared a few times. The V gene is TRBV6-6, the J gene TRBJ2-5, with a tentative D call TRBD1 (5 bases). V lost 4 bases and J lost 2, with 17 bases in between. Germline CDR1 MNHNY, CDR2 SVGAGI (reference sequence). This CDR3 region has 16 residues. The CDR3 nucleotides are TGTGCCAGCAGTTTCCCAGCAGGGAAGGCTCAAGAGACCCAGTACTTC. Translation gives CASSFPAGKAQETQYF.

The V call is TRBV7-2, the J call TRBJ2-3; maybe TRBD2 (5 bases). The germline V gene has CDR1 SGHTA and CDR2 FQGNSA. Deletions cut 4 bases from V and 11 bases from J, with 25 bases between. The CDR3 spans 16 residues. This CDR3 reads CASSSPLGRVRYEQYF. DNA for the CDR3: TGTGCCAGCAGCTCCCCCCTAGGGCGGGTCCGGTACGAGCAGTATTTT.

V and J are TRBV5-1 and TRBJ2-1; 8 nucleotides match TRBD2. The CDR3 is 18 residues long. V dropped 4 bases and J dropped 0; count of bases not matched to a gene: 12. Germline CDR1 is SGHRS and CDR2 is YFSETQ. The CDR3 spells CASSLTTSGSSSYNEQFF. The CDR3 DNA reads as TGCGCCAGCAGCCTGACTACTAGCGGAAGCAGCTCCTACAATGAGCAGTTCTTC.

This clonotype turned up a few times. CDR3 residues: CASSLAMAGTNYGYTF. The CDR3, as DNA: TGTGCCAGCAGCTTAGCGATGGCAGGGACGAACTATGGCTACACCTTC. This chain connects TRBV7-2 to TRBJ1-2; D is possibly TRBD1 (5 bases). V lost 0 bases to trimming and J lost 2 bases, with 13 bases between them. Germline V gene lookup returns CDR1 SGHTA and CDR2 FQGNSA. The CDR3 totals 16 residues.

This clonotype occurred a few times. The rearrangement joins TRBV7-2 to TRBJ2-3; possibly TRBD1 for D (6 bases). Germline CDR1 and CDR2: SGHTA and FQGNSA. The CDR3 totals 14 residues. The ends were cut back, 5 bases at V and 2 bases at J, with 11 bases in the middle. This CDR3 is CASSLRTDTDTQYF. CDR3 nucleotide sequence: TGTGCCAGCAGCCTAAGGACAGACACAGATACGCAGTATTTT.

This clonotype was seen ten or more times. The chain couples TRBV10-3 to TRBJ2-7; the match to TRBD1 covers 10 bases. Trimming removed 9 bases from V and 1 base from J; junction bases left unmatched: 3. Germline V gene sequence: CDR1 ENHRY, CDR2 SYGVKD. The CDR3 is 13 residues long. The CDR3 protein is CAMGQGSSYEQYF. CDR3 sequence (DNA): TGTGCCATGGGACAGGGGTCTTCCTACGAGCAGTACTTC.

Only a few counts were recorded for this clonotype. This chain uses TRBV11-3 with TRBJ2-1; 8 nucleotides line up with TRBD2. CDR3 length: 13 residues. Per germline, CDR1 SGHNT and CDR2 YENEEA. Trimming cost V 5 bases and J 10 bases; bases outside gene matches: 7. DNA for the CDR3: TGTGCCAGCAGCCCCGGGGGGGCCAAGGAGCAGTTCTTC. Its translation is CASSPGGAKEQFF.

The chain carries TRBV7-6 and TRBJ2-5, with TRBD2 matching over 8 bases. The closer fit of TRBJ2-7 to the DNA end suggests the J call may be wrong. The CDR3 sequence is 19 residues long. CDR1 and CDR2 from the germline V gene are SGHVS and FNYEAQ. The CDR3 spells CASSSGAGEAPPSSYEQYF. In DNA form, the CDR3 reads TGTGCCAGCAGCTCCGGAGCGGGAGAGGCACCCCCGAGTTCCTACGAGCAGTACTTC.

At least ten counts were recorded for this clonotype. V usage is TRBV28 and J usage is TRBJ2-7; the match to TRBD2 covers 9 bases. The V gene's germline CDR1 is MDHEN and CDR2 SYDVKM. J lost 0 bases, V lost 7 bases, and 7 bases had no gene match. CDR3 length: 15 residues. The CDR3 reads CASMLGLAPSYEQYF. DNA for the CDR3: TGTGCCAGCATGCTCGGACTAGCGCCCTCCTACGAGCAGTACTTC.

This clonotype was observed a few times. The gene calls are TRBV5-4 and TRBJ2-7; 8 nucleotides line up with TRBD1. Trimming cost V 5 bases and J 7 bases; bases outside gene matches: 11. Germline loops: CDR1 SGHNT, CDR2 YYREEE (reference sequence). The CDR3 loop spans 14 amino acids. CDR3 protein: CASSVGQERREQYF. CDR3 in DNA: TGTGCCAGCAGTGTGGGACAGGAGCGGCGTGAGCAGTACTTC.

The chain has TRBV7-2 and TRBJ2-3; 14 positions match TRBD2. The CDR3 has 19 residues. The V and J ends lost 4 bases and 3 bases, in that order; junction bases with no gene match: 12. Germline values: CDR1 SGHTA, CDR2 FQGNSA. CDR3 coding DNA: TGTGCCAGCAGCTGGACCGGGACTAGCGGGAGAGGTGGGACAGATACGCAGTATTTT. Translation gives CASSWTGTSGRGGTDTQYF. Combining the CDR3 with reference TRBV7-2 and TRBJ2-3 gives the whole variable domain GAGVSQSPSNKVTEKGKDVELRCDPISGHTALYWYRQSLGQGLEFLIYFQGNSAPDKSGLPSDRFSAERTGGSVSTLTIQRTQQEDSAVYLCASSWTGTSGRGGTDTQYFGPGTRLTVL.

This clonotype was counted only a few times. The rearrangement uses TRBV7-8 and TRBJ2-1, with unresolved D. The J call is uncertain, as TRBJ2-5 better fits the DNA end. The germline gives CDR1 SGHVS, CDR2 FQNEAQ. The CDR3 has 15 amino acids. The CDR3: CASSTRSTIRATQYF. The CDR3 DNA is TGTGCCAGCAGCACCCGCTCAACTATACGGGCGACCCAGTACTTC.

This clonotype was detected only a few times. The chain has TRBV7-2 and TRBJ2-1; 7 nucleotides align to TRBD2. This CDR3 comprises 15 residues. Trimming took 3 bases from V and 1 from J; bases not matched to a gene: 3. The germline gives CDR1 SGHTA, CDR2 FQGNSA. The chain's CDR3 is CASSFSSGSYNEQFF. CDR3 coding DNA: TGTGCCAGCAGCTTTAGTAGCGGGTCCTACAATGAGCAGTTCTTC.

CDR3 in DNA: TGTGCCAGCAGCCCTGGACTACCTGTGTACAATGAGCAGTTCTTC. It codes for CASSPGLPVYNEQFF. The chain uses TRBV7-2 and TRBJ2-1; D might be TRBD2 (6 bases). The CDR3 is made up of 15 amino acids. V lost 5 bases and J 4 bases, leaving 15 bases between the germline ends. The germline V gene encodes CDR1 SGHTA and CDR2 FQGNSA.

In this sample, this clonotype turned up many times. The chain joins TRBV7-9 to TRBJ1-4; a possible D gene is TRBD1 (5 bases). Germline CDR1 SEHNR, CDR2 FQNEAQ (reference sequence). Trimming removed 1 base from V and 7 bases from J, with 13 bases in between. CDR3 size: 15 residues. CDR3 sequence: CASSLGGRTGEKLFF. The CDR3 region has the DNA TGTGCCAGCAGCTTAGGGGGACGGACGGGTGAAAAACTGTTTTTT.

In its sample, this clonotype ranks as large. This CDR3 is CASSVGGQKNIQYF. The CDR3 coding sequence is TGTGCCAGCAGCGTAGGCGGACAGAAAAACATTCAGTACTTC. The gene calls are TRBV7-2 and TRBJ2-4; D is perhaps TRBD1 (6 bases). The CDR3 is 14 amino acids. Germline values: CDR1 SGHTA, CDR2 FQGNSA. V lost 5 bases and J lost 4, with 12 bases in between. Full variable domain (rest looked up from reference TRBV7-2 and TRBJ2-4): GAGVSQSPSNKVTEKGKDVELRCDPISGHTALYWYRQSLGQGLEFLIYFQGNSAPDKSGLPSDRFSAERTGGSVSTLTIQRTQQEDSAVYLCASSVGGQKNIQYFGAGTRLSVL.

Only a few counts were recorded for this clonotype. This chain links TRBV28 with TRBJ2-5, with 9 bases fitting TRBD1. Germline values: CDR1 MDHEN, CDR2 SYDVKM. V dropped 6 bases and J dropped 11; count of bases not matched to a gene: 10. This CDR3 spans 13 amino acids. This CDR3 is CASRGTGIMEQYF. The CDR3 DNA follows: TGTGCCAGCAGAGGGACAGGGATTATGGAGCAGTACTTC.

This clonotype was seen many times. It may be a read error: a sequence one base away is much more abundant. The V gene is TRBV7-3, the J gene TRBJ2-7, with 13 positions matching TRBD2. The junction had 10 bases not matched to a gene; V was cut back by 4 bases and J by 7 bases. The CDR3 spans 16 residues. Looked up from germline, CDR1 is SGHTA and CDR2 is FQGTGA. For the CDR3, the DNA is TGTGCCAGCAGCTACCTACTAGCGGGGGGGCTCAATGAGCAGTACTTC. Amino acid sequence: CASSYLLAGGLNEQYF.

This clonotype was detected only a few times. The CDR3 DNA is TGTGCCAGCAGCCAAGATAATCTGGGAATCTATGGCTACACCTTC. Translated: CASSQDNLGIYGYTF. The J gene is TRBJ1-2, the V gene TRBV4-2; D gene uncertain. Between the trimmed V and J ends, which lost 0 bases and 4 bases, there was a span of 12 bases. CDR3 length: 15 residues. Germline values: CDR1 LGHNA, CDR2 YNFKEQ.

J is TRBJ2-1 and V is TRBV7-6; D is uncertain. Germline CDR1 and CDR2: SGHVS and FNYEAQ. This CDR3 is built from 15 residues. V lost 0 bases, J lost 1 base, and 7 bases lay in between. The CDR3 region has the DNA TGTGCCAGCAGCTTAGCGGCGGAATCCTACAATGAGCAGTTCTTC. It is translated as CASSLAAESYNEQFF.

The sample holds many counts of this clonotype. The rearrangement uses TRBV5-1 and TRBJ2-7; perhaps D is TRBD1 or TRBD2 (7 bases each). Germline CDR1 and CDR2: SGHRS and YFSETQ. The CDR3 contains 20 residues. The V and J ends lost 4 bases and 3 bases respectively, with 32 bases between them. In nucleotides, the CDR3 is TGCGCCAGCAGCCCTAAGGGGGCCGAAACGACGGGGCGGGGGTTCTACGAGCAGTACTTC. Protein product: CASSPKGAETTGRGFYEQYF.

This clonotype was seen only once. This chain links TRBV20-1 with TRBJ2-4; 11 bases map to TRBD1. The CDR3 totals 17 residues. The junction had 5 bases not matched to a gene; V was cut back by 0 bases and J by 1 base. From germline, CDR1 is DFQATT and CDR2 SNEGSKA (reference sequence). CDR3 bases: TGCAGTGCTAGAGACCCGGACAGGGGGCGGGCCAAAAACATTCAGTACTTC. Encoded protein: CSARDPDRGRAKNIQYF.

This chain joins TRBV28 and TRBJ2-5; perhaps D is TRBD1 or TRBD2 (5 bases each). Germline values: CDR1 MDHEN, CDR2 SYDVKM. The CDR3 covers 13 residues. V was clipped by 4 bases and J by 3 bases, with 9 bases between them. The CDR3 loop reads CASSWDDEETQYF. The CDR3 region has the DNA TGTGCCAGCAGTTGGGACGACGAAGAGACCCAGTACTTC. The full variable domain, completed using reference TRBV28 and TRBJ2-5, is DVKVTQSSRYLVKRTGEKVFLECVQDMDHENMFWYRQDPGLGLRLIYFSYDVKMKEKGDIPEGYSVSREKKERFSLILESASTNQTSMYLCASSWDDEETQYFGPGTRLLVL.

This clonotype is labeled medium-sized. The chain carries TRBV7-7 and TRBJ2-7; D unclear. Germline V gene lookup returns CDR1 SSHAT and CDR2 FNYEAQ (reference sequence). This CDR3 has 12 residues. CDR3 DNA sequence: TGTGCTAGCTTCCCTCTCTGCTACGAGCAGTACTTC. It specifies CASFPLCYEQYF.

The chain combines TRBV7-6 with TRBJ1-1, with TRBD1 as a possible D gene (6 bases). Trimming left V 6 bases short and J 11 bases short, with 22 bases between. This CDR3 is 14 amino acids long. Germline V lookup: CDR1 SGHVS, CDR2 FNYEAQ. CDR3 sequence: CASRPDSPTSRAFF. The CDR3 DNA is TGTGCCAGCAGACCGGACAGTCCAACGTCTCGTGCTTTCTTT. The full variable domain, completed using reference TRBV7-6 and TRBJ1-1, is GAGVSQSPRYKVTKRGQDVALRCDPISGHVSLYWYRQALGQGPEFLTYFNYEAQQDKSGLPNDRFSAERPEGSISTLTIQRTEQRDSAMYRCASRPDSPTSRAFFGQGTRLTVV.

The gene calls are TRBV27 and TRBJ2-3, with 9 bases lining up with TRBD1. V lost 5 bases, J lost 4 bases, and 4 bases stayed unmatched. Germline CDR1 MNHEY, CDR2 SMNVEV (reference sequence). The CDR3 is 14 amino acids. The CDR3 nucleotides read TGTGCCAGCAGTAGGACAGGGGAGTCAGATACGCAGTATTTT. It yields the protein CASSRTGESDTQYF.

This clonotype was seen more than once but under ten times. In nucleotides, the CDR3 is TGTGCCAGCAGCTTCCATTTAGCGGGGGGGGGAGAGACCCAGTACTTC. It codes for CASSFHLAGGGETQYF. V and J are TRBV7-2 and TRBJ2-7; TRBD2 agrees at 11 bases. Judging by the DNA end, TRBJ2-5 fits better; the J call may be wrong. This CDR3 has 16 residues. CDR1 is SGHTA, CDR2 FQGNSA, per germline.